This T cell receptor beta chain was obtained from a study of T cell repertoires in cytomegalovirus infection. TCRdb redid the calling of the reads with MiXCR, one entry per CDR3 protein. The repertoire holds 300,000 to 450,000 distinct CDR3 sequences, with around a sixth as singletons. This clonotype was observed many times. This CDR3 contains 13 residues. The germline V and J ends were trimmed by 1 base and 3 bases, with 7 bases remaining between them. Germline V gene lookup returns CDR1 SGHTA and CDR2 FQGNSA. This rearrangement joins TRBV7-2 to TRBJ2-7; D call uncertain. The TCR was taken from a human donor in good health (CMV status not recorded). Some clones in this sample may be carry-over from other donors' samples. Sequencing input: PBMCs. The CDR3, as DNA: TGTGCCAGCAGCTTAGTTCTGGGCTACGAGCAGTACTTC. Residues: CASSLVLGYEQYF.